This is a list of T cell receptor beta chains from one sample in a study of T-cell reconstitution after alpha-beta-depleted transplantation in children. TCRdb re-derived calls from the PCR reads in MiXCR, one entry per CDR3 protein. The sample contains under 85,000 distinct CDR3 sequences, roughly 18% of which appear only once. The material was PBMCs, mostly from graft donor cells, obtained 360 days after TCRalphabeta/CD19-depleted stem cell transplant. The receptors shown here come from a male patient aged 2 to 9 who had a stem cell transplant for acute lymphoblastic leukemia, so the T cells may come from the graft donor. CDR3s include the opening cysteine and the closing phenylalanine or tryptophan. The D gene is left open where the match is weak. Only some rows state a clone size, as once, few, many or a class for expanded clones.

clone size: NA; J gene: TRBJ2-1; D gene: TRBD2; V gene: TRBV7-6; CDR3 DNA: TGTGCCAGCAGCTTAGGGACTAGCCCCTACAATGAGCAGTTCTTC; CDR3 protein: CASSLGTSPYNEQFF
clone size: few; J gene: TRBJ2-3; D gene: NA; V gene: TRBV4-1; CDR3 DNA: TGCGCCAGCAGCCAGGCCAGCGGGGATACGCAGTATTTT; CDR3 protein: CASSQASGDTQYF
clone size: NA; J gene: TRBJ2-7; D gene: NA; V gene: TRBV12-3/TRBV12-4; CDR3 DNA: TGTGCCAGCAGTTTACGGGGGAAAAAGCGTAACTACGAGCAGTACTTC; CDR3 protein: CASSLRGKKRNYEQYF
clone size: NA; J gene: TRBJ2-3; D gene: TRBD2; V gene: TRBV12-3/TRBV12-4; CDR3 DNA: TGTGCCAGCAAAGAACTAGCGGGGAACCTAGATACGCAGTATTTT; CDR3 protein: CASKELAGNLDTQYF
clone size: few; J gene: TRBJ2-3; D gene: NA; V gene: TRBV5-1; CDR3 DNA: TGCGCCAGCAGCTGGTCCTCAGCTCGCACAGATACGCAGTATTTT; CDR3 protein: CASSWSSARTDTQYF
clone size: NA; J gene: TRBJ2-1; D gene: TRBD1; V gene: TRBV10-1; CDR3 DNA: TGCGCCAGCAGCATGGACAGGGCACTCAACAATGAGCAGTTCTTC; CDR3 protein: CASSMDRALNNEQFF
clone size: few; J gene: TRBJ2-3; D gene: TRBD1; V gene: TRBV6-1; CDR3 DNA: TGTGCCAGCAGAACGGACAGGGGTGGAGATACGCAGTATTTT; CDR3 protein: CASRTDRGGDTQYF
clone size: few; J gene: TRBJ2-1; D gene: TRBD2; V gene: TRBV4-1; CDR3 DNA: TGCGCCAGCAGCCAAGCTTTTCTAGCGGGAGCGGACAATGAGCAGTTCTTC; CDR3 protein: CASSQAFLAGADNEQFF
clone size: few; J gene: TRBJ2-7; D gene: TRBD2; V gene: TRBV27; CDR3 DNA: TGTGCCAGCAGTTCTTATAGCGGGATCTCCTACGAGCAGTACTTC; CDR3 protein: CASSSYSGISYEQYF
clone size: NA; J gene: TRBJ2-6; D gene: NA; V gene: TRBV6-1; CDR3 DNA: TGTGCCAGCAGCCCGCTGAAGTTGACCGCTGGGGCCAACGTCCTGACTTTC; CDR3 protein: CASSPLKLTAGANVLTF
clone size: few; J gene: TRBJ2-1; D gene: TRBD2; V gene: TRBV5-1; CDR3 DNA: TGCGCCAGCAGCTTGGCCCTAGCGGGAGGGCTCTTCAATGAGCAGTTCTTC; CDR3 protein: CASSLALAGGLFNEQFF
clone size: few; J gene: TRBJ1-2; D gene: NA; V gene: TRBV10-3; CDR3 DNA: TGTGCCATCAGTGAGCGGGGAGGGGGATCCCACTATGGCTACACCTTC; CDR3 protein: CAISERGGGSHYGYTF
clone size: few; J gene: TRBJ2-1; D gene: NA; V gene: TRBV19; CDR3 DNA: TGTGCCAGTAGTATAGGATTTAACAATGAGCAGTTCTTC; CDR3 protein: CASSIGFNNEQFF
clone size: NA; J gene: TRBJ2-7; D gene: NA; V gene: TRBV11-1; CDR3 DNA: TGTGCCAGCAGCTTAGAGGAGCTTTCCTACGAGCAGTACTTC; CDR3 protein: CASSLEELSYEQYF